These 11 T cell receptor beta chains share one sample of origin, sequenced in a study of cytomegalovirus exposure and HLA in healthy donors (dated 2017 in TCRdb). Library creation used the immunoSEQ multiplex PCR assay. For the multiplex PCR, a mixture combining 60 forward primers for TCR Vbeta segments and 13 reverse primers for TCR Jbeta segments was used. TCRdb obtained this table from immuneACCESS and retained in-frame rearrangements with V and J assigned. These tables miss some clones; where compared with another copy, unresolved V genes account for less than half of the shortfall, and the remainder is unexplained. The sample profile shows around 170,000 clones; about 78% of them were found once. The top ten hold roughly 2.3% of the sample. Sequenced: PBMCs. Receptor source: a man aged 55 to 70 in good health and CMV-seronegative.

The chain has TRBV6-1 and TRBJ1-5, with 7 bases matching TRBD1. The CDR3 runs 19 residues. Germline CDR1 is MNHNS and CDR2 is SASEGT. V shed 4 bases, J shed 2 bases, and the junction held 17 bases outside the gene matches. The CDR3 protein is CASSGGGSTGVAGNQPQHF. CDR3 DNA: TGTGCCAGCAGTGGAGGCGGCTCAACAGGGGTTGCGGGCAATCAGCCCCAGCATTTT.

The chain joins TRBV6-6 to TRBJ2-5; TRBD1 agrees at 8 bases. The CDR3 spans 14 residues. The junction had 7 bases not matched to a gene; V was cut back by 6 bases and J by 4 bases. Germline V gives CDR1 MNHNY, CDR2 SVGAGI (reference sequence). The DNA of the CDR3 is TGTGCCAGCAGCCTATCCAGGGGGCTAGAGACCCAGTACTTC. As protein: CASSLSRGLETQYF.

V is TRBV18 and J is TRBJ2-7, with 8 positions matching TRBD1. The CDR3 is 14 amino acids. V lost 4 bases to trimming and J lost 0 bases; unmatched junction nucleotides: 2. The germline gives CDR1 KGHSH, CDR2 LQKENI. The DNA for the CDR3 is TGTGCCAGCTCACAGACAGGGGACTCCTACGAGCAGTACTTC. Its protein product is CASSQTGDSYEQYF.

V and J are TRBV19 and TRBJ2-2, with 8 bases identical to TRBD1. With V trimmed by 5 bases and J by 2 bases, 7 bases remained unmatched. This CDR3 contains 16 residues. Germline V gives CDR1 LNHDA, CDR2 SQIVND (reference sequence). The CDR3 here is CASSGRQGLNTGELFF. Here the CDR3 DNA reads TGTGCCAGTAGTGGGCGACAGGGGCTCAACACCGGGGAGCTGTTTTTT.

CDR3 region: CASSPLAVRRSNEQFF. The CDR3 DNA follows: TGTGCCAGCTCACCCCTAGCGGTTAGGAGGTCCAATGAGCAGTTCTTC. This chain joins TRBV18 and TRBJ2-1; 7 positions agree with TRBD2. CDR1 KGHSH and CDR2 LQKENI come from the germline V gene. CDR3 length equals 16 residues. V gave up 3 bases and J gave up 6 bases; unmatched junction bases: 11.

The genes are TRBV5-1 and TRBJ2-1; 11 positions agree with TRBD2. The ends lost 3 bases at V and 8 bases at J; junction bases unmatched: 16. The CDR3 loop spans 18 amino acids. Per germline, CDR1 SGHRS and CDR2 YFSETQ. CDR3 nucleotide sequence: TGCGCCAGCAGCTCTGGCTTACTAGCGGGAGCACCATTGGATGAGCAGTTCTTC. This codes for CASSSGLLAGAPLDEQFF.

This clone has more than one count but fewer than ten. The rearrangement links TRBV10-3 to TRBJ1-4, with TRBD1 as a possible D gene (5 bases). V was shortened by 2 bases and J by 7 bases, with 14 bases between the two germline ends. The CDR3 sequence is 15 residues long. The germline V gene has CDR1 ENHRY and CDR2 SYGVKD. CDR3 loop: CAISERAGQSEKLFF. Written as DNA, the CDR3 is TGTGCCATCAGTGAGAGGGCAGGGCAGAGTGAAAAACTGTTTTTT.

The chain couples TRBV18 to TRBJ2-3; 14 bases map to TRBD2. J gave up 6 bases and V 1 base, and 6 bases lay outside the gene matches. The length of the CDR3 is 17 residues. Germline lookup yields CDR1 KGHSH and CDR2 LQKENI. Written as DNA, the CDR3 is TGTGCCAGCTCACCACAGACTAGCGGGGGGGCTGTGGATACGCAGTATTTT. It is translated as CASSPQTSGGAVDTQYF.

The chain employs TRBV2 and TRBJ2-7; TRBD1 matches at 10 bases. This CDR3 comprises 15 residues. The junction had 8 bases not matched to a gene; V was cut back by 4 bases and J by 5 bases. The germline V gene encodes CDR1 SNHLY and CDR2 FYNNEI. The CDR3 loop reads CASSVHPTGGNEQYF. CDR3 bases: TGTGCCAGCAGTGTCCACCCGACAGGGGGCAACGAGCAGTACTTC.

In DNA, the CDR3 is TGTGCCAGCAGCCTAAGGGGGGGCGGGAGAGGCGAGCAGTACTTC. It yields the protein CASSLRGGGRGEQYF. This rearrangement joins TRBV11-2 to TRBJ2-7; D perhaps matches TRBD2 (7 bases). The germline gives CDR1 SGHAT, CDR2 FQNNGV. CDR3 length equals 15 residues. Trimming pared 5 bases from V and 6 bases from J, leaving 20 bases between.

This chain uses TRBV9 with TRBJ1-1, with D maybe TRBD1 (5 bases). Per the germline V gene, CDR1 is SGDLS and CDR2 is YYNGEE. The CDR3 contains 20 residues. The V and J ends lost 0 bases and 3 bases respectively, with 27 bases between them. CDR3 coding DNA: TGTGCCAGCAGCGTAGTCCCCCCAGGGCAGGAACCCTCCAGGGACACTGAAGCTTTCTTT. This sequence encodes CASSVVPPGQEPSRDTEAFF.